This T cell receptor beta chain came from a study of shared clonotypes between healthy human individuals. Study context: Three plates were used per donor for CD4 naive, three for CD4 memory, two for CD8 naive and one for CD8 memory.

Positive CCR7 selection of CD45RO-negative cells yielded the naive CD8 cells, and terminally differentiated effector memory CD45RA+ cells were excluded. All participating donors were Caucasian adults from Nashville, Tennessee. Original methodology: There were no quality scores in the junction-only immunoSEQ sequences, so filtering differed. TCRdb's copy holds only in-frame clones and misses some; the assay was immunoSEQ multiplex PCR. V and J calls and clone size are those listed in that table; D and trimming were worked out from the DNA. The sample yields hundreds of thousands of clones, 80% to 95% seen once. Sequenced: naive CD8+ T cells sorted from blood. The clonotype was recovered from a man aged 25 to 40 in good health.

CDR3 sequence (DNA): TGTGCCAGCAGTTTACACCTAGGACAGATGAACACTGAAGCTTTCTTT. Amino acid sequence: CASSLHLGQMNTEAFF. This rearrangement joins TRBV28 to TRBJ1-1, with D possibly matching TRBD1 (6 bases). Trimming cost V 2 bases and J 0 bases, with 13 bases left between them. There are 16 residues in the CDR3. Germline CDR1 reads MDHEN; CDR2 reads SYDVKM.